This passage covers 20 T cell receptor beta chains from one sample sequenced in a study of CD8+ T cells in alopecia areata. Isolated RNA was reverse transcribed into cDNA used as the sequencing template. Profiling relied on immunoSEQ multiplex PCR, and the TCRdb table lists in-frame clones only, not all of them. The repertoire holds 42,000 or so clones, with 92% as singletons. The treatment was: oral pan-JAK inhibitor, 5-10 mg twice daily. Sequencing used CD8+ T cells sorted from blood, obtained at week 24, from a patient treated with tofacitinib. These receptors all come from a human donor with alopecia areata.

The V gene is TRBV4-1, the J gene TRBJ2-7, with a tentative D call TRBD1 (7 bases). The germline V and J ends were trimmed by 2 bases and 4 bases, with 12 bases remaining between them. The CDR3 loop spans 14 amino acids. CDR1 is MGHRA and CDR2 is YSYEKL in the germline V gene. The CDR3, as DNA: TGCGCCAGCAGCCAATCAGGGGGGAGGTACGAGCAGTACTTC. It specifies CASSQSGGRYEQYF.

Only a few counts were recorded for this clone. The J gene is TRBJ2-7, the V gene TRBV29-1; D tentatively reads TRBD1 or TRBD2 (5 bases each). Germline loops: CDR1 SQVTM, CDR2 ANQGSEA. The V end was cut by 4 bases, the J end by 5 bases, with 6 bases between. The CDR3 totals 10 residues. CDR3 in amino acids: CSVGGDEQYF. The DNA of the CDR3 is TGCAGCGTTGGAGGGGACGAGCAGTACTTC.

In nucleotides, the CDR3 is TGCGCCAGCAGTGAAGCGGCATACGAGCAGTACTTC. This codes for CASSEAAYEQYF. The chain uses TRBV10-2 and TRBJ2-7; tentatively, D is TRBD2 (5 bases). The germline gives CDR1 WSHSY, CDR2 SAAADI. V lost 3 bases and J lost 4, with 7 bases in between. The CDR3 covers 12 residues.

The V call is TRBV7-9, the J call TRBJ2-7, with 9 bases matching TRBD1. The CDR3 has 15 residues. The germline V gene has CDR1 SEHNR and CDR2 FQNEAQ (reference sequence). The junction had 6 bases not matched to a gene; V was cut back by 5 bases and J by 1 base. The DNA for the CDR3 is TGTGCCAGCAGCCGGAGGGACAGGGTGTCCTACGAGCAGTACTTC. Translation: CASSRRDRVSYEQYF.

This sequence joins TRBV7-9 and TRBJ2-7, with 9 bases matching TRBD1. This CDR3 is built from 14 residues. J gave up 5 bases and V 5 bases, and 7 bases lay outside the gene matches. Germline V CDR1 and CDR2: SEHNR, FQNEAQ (reference sequence). The CDR3 region is CASSGRDRAHEQYF. CDR3 bases: TGTGCCAGCAGCGGACGGGACAGGGCCCACGAGCAGTACTTC.

This chain joins TRBV7-8 and TRBJ2-1; 9 positions match TRBD2. CDR3 length: 15 amino acids. Per the germline V gene, CDR1 is SGHVS and CDR2 is FQNEAQ. Trimming at V came to 6 bases and at J to 5 bases, leaving 8 bases not matched to a gene. The CDR3 loop is CASSYTSGRNNEQFF. In DNA form, the CDR3 reads TGTGCCAGCAGTTACACTAGCGGGCGAAACAATGAGCAGTTCTTC. Full variable domain (missing parts from reference TRBV7-8 and TRBJ2-1): GAGVSQSPRYKVAKRGQDVALRCDPISGHVSLFWYQQALGQGPEFLTYFQNEAQLDKSGLPSDRFFAERPEGSVSTLKIQRTQQEDSAVYLCASSYTSGRNNEQFFGPGTRLTVL.

This chain uses TRBV5-1 with TRBJ2-5; D may be TRBD1 (6 bases). TRBJ2-7 matches the DNA end more closely, so the J call is doubtful. In germline, CDR1 is SGHRS, CDR2 YFSETQ. The CDR3 covers 14 residues. In DNA, the CDR3 is TGCGCCAGCACTCCCCCGGACAGTACCTACGAGCAGTACTTC. Translated: CASTPPDSTYEQYF.

This chain joins TRBV4-1 and TRBJ2-7, with D uncertain. This CDR3 spans 14 amino acids. V was cut by 1 base and J by 4 bases, with 11 bases left in between. CDR1 MGHRA and CDR2 YSYEKL come from the germline V gene. The CDR3 loop is CASSQVSHPYEQYF. The CDR3 nucleotides are TGCGCCAGCAGCCAAGTTTCACACCCTTACGAGCAGTACTTC.

This clone occurred once. The V and J genes are TRBV6-4 and TRBJ2-6; D gene uncertain. Between the trimmed V and J ends, which lost 4 bases and 0 bases, there was a span of 7 bases. Germline V CDR1 and CDR2: MRHNA, SNTAGT. The CDR3 loop spans 15 amino acids. The CDR3, as DNA: TGTGCCAGCAGTGCTGAAGGCTCTGGGGCCAACGTCCTGACTTTC. This encodes CASSAEGSGANVLTF.

J is TRBJ2-7 and V is TRBV29-1, with D maybe TRBD2 (5 bases). This CDR3 has 13 amino acids. Germline loops: CDR1 SQVTM, CDR2 ANQGSEA. The V and J ends lost 1 base and 1 base respectively, with 8 bases between them. The CDR3 is CSVEGRDSYEQYF. As DNA, the CDR3 is TGCAGCGTTGAAGGTCGGGATTCCTACGAGCAGTACTTC.

The CDR3 nucleotides are TGTGCCAGCAGTTCTTTCACCGGGGAGCTGTTTTTT. The encoded protein is CASSSFTGELFF. The V and J genes are TRBV28 and TRBJ2-2; D is undetermined. The ends were cut back, 4 bases at V and 4 bases at J, with 4 bases in the middle. This CDR3 has 12 amino acids. From germline, CDR1 is MDHEN and CDR2 SYDVKM.

This clone was detected only once. The gene calls are TRBV14 and TRBJ2-3; 8 nucleotides match TRBD2. Trimming took 3 bases from V and 5 from J; bases not matched to a gene: 10. Germline values: CDR1 SGHDN, CDR2 FVKESK. The CDR3 has 16 amino acids. The CDR3 sequence: CASSHLPGTREDTQYF. In nucleotides, the CDR3 is TGTGCCAGCAGCCACCTCCCCGGGACTAGGGAAGATACGCAGTATTTT.

The rearrangement uses TRBV27 and TRBJ2-7, with TRBD2 identical over 12 bases. Germline V gives CDR1 MNHEY, CDR2 SMNVEV (reference sequence). This CDR3 spans 14 amino acids. Trimming cost V 5 bases and J 4 bases; bases outside gene matches: 3. This CDR3 reads CASSPTSGGYEQYF. CDR3 coding DNA: TGTGCCAGCAGTCCGACTAGCGGGGGTTACGAGCAGTACTTC.

This chain links TRBV6-5 with TRBJ2-3; 13 positions match TRBD2. The trim removed 0 bases at V and 6 bases at J, leaving 3 bases unmatched. The CDR3 contains 16 residues. CDR1 MNHEY and CDR2 SVGAGI come from the germline V gene. The CDR3 sequence: CASSYSLAGGPDTQYF. The CDR3 DNA reads as TGTGCCAGCAGTTACTCACTAGCGGGGGGGCCTGATACGCAGTATTTT.

V is TRBV29-1 and J is TRBJ1-4; no definite D call. Trimming removed 6 bases from V and 0 bases from J, with 17 bases in between. Germline-derived CDR1 and CDR2 are SQVTM and ANQGSEA. The CDR3 contains 16 residues. The CDR3 DNA reads as TGCAGCGTCGCCCTAGAATCTGGGGCAACTAATGAAAAACTGTTTTTT. Translating it yields CSVALESGATNEKLFF.

The chain uses TRBV6-5 and TRBJ2-7; D might be TRBD2 (7 bases). CDR3 length: 14 residues. CDR1 and CDR2 from the germline V gene are MNHEY and SVGAGI. Trimming shortened V by 6 bases and J by 0 bases, and 12 bases separated the two germline ends. The CDR3 reads CASSPGGPSYEQYF. The DNA for the CDR3 is TGTGCCAGCAGCCCCGGGGGGCCCTCCTACGAGCAGTACTTC.

J is TRBJ2-1 and V is TRBV6-6; 10 nucleotides line up with TRBD2. V lost 5 bases, J lost 7 bases, and 8 bases stayed unmatched. The germline V gene encodes CDR1 MNHNY and CDR2 SVGAGI (reference sequence). This CDR3 is built from 15 residues. The CDR3 region has the DNA TGTGCCAGCAGTCCGATAGCGGGGGGCCAAAATGAGCAGTTCTTC. Residues: CASSPIAGGQNEQFF.

The gene calls are TRBV28 and TRBJ2-1, with TRBD2 matching over 10 bases. CDR3 length: 15 residues. CDR1 and CDR2 (germline): MDHEN, SYDVKM. Losses at the gene ends were 7 bases for V and 9 bases for J; bases not matched to a gene: 12. The CDR3 bases are TGTGCCAGCATGACCCCTAGCGGGGGTCTTGGTGAGCAGTTCTTC. Amino acids: CASMTPSGGLGEQFF.

This rearrangement joins TRBV19 to TRBJ2-1, with D unresolved. The V end was cut by 3 bases, the J end by 0 bases, with 9 bases between. Germline CDR1 reads LNHDA; CDR2 reads SQIVND (reference sequence). This CDR3 has 15 amino acids. The CDR3 DNA follows: TGTGCCAGTAGTATTCGAGATACCTCCTACAATGAGCAGTTCTTC. It specifies CASSIRDTSYNEQFF.

CDR3 sequence (DNA): TGTGCCAGCACCCGCCCCACAGATACGCAGTATTTT. Translated, it gives CASTRPTDTQYF. The V and J genes are TRBV7-9 and TRBJ2-3, with no clear D. Germline V gene sequence: CDR1 SEHNR, CDR2 FQNEAQ (reference sequence). CDR3 length: 12 residues. Trimming removed 7 bases at V and 2 bases at J, with 7 bases between. Using reference TRBV7-9 and TRBJ2-3 for the parts outside the CDR3, the full variable domain is DTGVSQNPRHKITKRGQNVTFRCDPISEHNRLYWYRQTLGQGPEFLTYFQNEAQLEKSRLLSDRFSAERPKGSFSTLEIQRTEQGDSAMYLCASTRPTDTQYFGPGTRLTVL.